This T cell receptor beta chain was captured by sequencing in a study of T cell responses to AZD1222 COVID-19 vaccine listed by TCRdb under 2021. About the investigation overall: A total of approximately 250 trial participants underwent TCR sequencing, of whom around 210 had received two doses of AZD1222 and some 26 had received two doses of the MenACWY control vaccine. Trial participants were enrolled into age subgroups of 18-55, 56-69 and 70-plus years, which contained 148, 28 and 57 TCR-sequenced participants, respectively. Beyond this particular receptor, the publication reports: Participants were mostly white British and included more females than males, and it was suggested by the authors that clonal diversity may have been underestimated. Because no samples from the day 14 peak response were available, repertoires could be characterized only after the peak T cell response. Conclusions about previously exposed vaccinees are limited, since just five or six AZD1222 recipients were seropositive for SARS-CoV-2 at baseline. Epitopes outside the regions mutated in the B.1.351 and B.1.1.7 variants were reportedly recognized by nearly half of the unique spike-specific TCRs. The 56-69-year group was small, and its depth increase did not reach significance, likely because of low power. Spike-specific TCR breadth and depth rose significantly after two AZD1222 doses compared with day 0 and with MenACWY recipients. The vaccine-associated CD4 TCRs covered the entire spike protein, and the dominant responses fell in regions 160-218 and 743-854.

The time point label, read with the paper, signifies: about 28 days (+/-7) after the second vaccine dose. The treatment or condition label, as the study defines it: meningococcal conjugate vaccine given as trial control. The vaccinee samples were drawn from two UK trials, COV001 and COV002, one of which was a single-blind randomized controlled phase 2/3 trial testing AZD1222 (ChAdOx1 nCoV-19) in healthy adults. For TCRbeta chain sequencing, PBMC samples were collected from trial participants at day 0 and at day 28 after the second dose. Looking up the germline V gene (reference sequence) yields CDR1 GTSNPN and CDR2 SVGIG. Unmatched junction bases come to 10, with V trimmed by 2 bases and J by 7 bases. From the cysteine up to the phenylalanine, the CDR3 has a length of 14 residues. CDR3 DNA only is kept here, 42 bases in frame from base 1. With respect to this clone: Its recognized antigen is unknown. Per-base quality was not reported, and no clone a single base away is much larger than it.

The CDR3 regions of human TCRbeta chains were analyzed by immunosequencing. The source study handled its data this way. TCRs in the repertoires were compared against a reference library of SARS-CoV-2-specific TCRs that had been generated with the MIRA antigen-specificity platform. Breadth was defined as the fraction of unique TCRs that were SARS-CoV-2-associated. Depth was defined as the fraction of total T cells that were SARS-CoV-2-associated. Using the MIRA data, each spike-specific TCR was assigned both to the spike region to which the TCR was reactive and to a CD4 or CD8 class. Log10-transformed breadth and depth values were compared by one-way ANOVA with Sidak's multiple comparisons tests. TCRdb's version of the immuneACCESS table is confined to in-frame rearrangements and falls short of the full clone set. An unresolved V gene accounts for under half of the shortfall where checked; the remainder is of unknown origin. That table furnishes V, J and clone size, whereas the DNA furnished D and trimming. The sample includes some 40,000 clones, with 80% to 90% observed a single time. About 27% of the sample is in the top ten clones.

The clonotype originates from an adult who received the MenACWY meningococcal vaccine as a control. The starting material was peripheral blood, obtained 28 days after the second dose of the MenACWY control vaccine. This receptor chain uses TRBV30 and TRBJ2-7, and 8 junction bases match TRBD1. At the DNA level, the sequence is TGTGCCTGGAGTTTCGGACAGGGAGGTAATGAGCAGTACTTC. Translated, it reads CAWSFGQGGNEQYF.